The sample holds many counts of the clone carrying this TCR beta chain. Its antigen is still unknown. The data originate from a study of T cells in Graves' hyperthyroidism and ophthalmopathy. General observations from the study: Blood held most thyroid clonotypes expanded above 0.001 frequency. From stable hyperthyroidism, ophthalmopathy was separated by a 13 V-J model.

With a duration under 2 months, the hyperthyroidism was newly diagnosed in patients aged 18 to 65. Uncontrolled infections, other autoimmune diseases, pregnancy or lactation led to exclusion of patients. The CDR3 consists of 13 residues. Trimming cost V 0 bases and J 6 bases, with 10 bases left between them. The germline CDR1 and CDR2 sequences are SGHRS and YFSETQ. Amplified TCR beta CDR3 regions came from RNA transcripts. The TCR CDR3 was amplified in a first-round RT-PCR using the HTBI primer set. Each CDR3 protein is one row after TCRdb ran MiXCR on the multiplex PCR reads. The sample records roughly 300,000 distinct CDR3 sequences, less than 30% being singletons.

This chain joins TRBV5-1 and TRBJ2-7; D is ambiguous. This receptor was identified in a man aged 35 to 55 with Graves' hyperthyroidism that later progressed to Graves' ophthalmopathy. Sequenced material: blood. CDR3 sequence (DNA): TGCGCCAGCAGCTTGGAGGTTGTGGGCGAGCAGTACTTC. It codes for CASSLEVVGEQYF.